This T cell receptor beta chain was recovered during a study of cytomegalovirus exposure and HLA in healthy donors. Study-level points and caveats: With later analysis, a missense DCLRE1C variant became linked to TCR beta V- and J-gene trimming. Sequence variants that were highly shared formed a cluster that was likely a sequencing artifact. A later analysis reportedly found that, within productive TCRs, an Asian-associated ancestry cluster had fewer N-insertions than the mean observed across the roughly 700 donors.

PCR primers comprised 60 Vbeta and 13 Jbeta primers. Some clones are missing from TCRdb's copy, which holds only in-frame ones; the method was immunoSEQ multiplex PCR. The profile shows 90,000 to 120,000 clones, 82% of them singletons. CDR1 and CDR2 from the germline V gene are MNHEY and SMNVEV (reference sequence). This CDR3 has 13 residues. The V end was cut by 5 bases, the J end by 5 bases, with 10 bases between. This clone was detected only a few times. Its antigen is undetermined. Nominally healthy donors provided the samples, though records likely missed some immune exposures. Sequenced sample: PBMCs. This sequence joins TRBV27 and TRBJ1-5, with D perhaps TRBD1 (6 bases). The origin of this receptor is a young man in good health and CMV-seropositive. The CDR3 loop reads CASSPGADQPQHF. In DNA, the CDR3 is TGTGCCAGCAGTCCAGGGGCGGATCAGCCCCAGCATTTT.